These 32 T cell receptor beta chains came from one sample sequenced in a study of T cell repertoires in cytomegalovirus infection. Via MiXCR, TCRdb re-called the reads, giving one row per CDR3 protein. In the table there are 650,000 to 900,000 distinct CDR3 sequences, about 29% of which are singletons. Their recognized antigens are unknown. Specimen: cultured CD8+ T cells from PBMCs, collected from culture after CMV antigen stimulation. Receptor source: a human donor in good health (CMV status not recorded). Some clones in this sample may be carry-over from other donors' samples.

V gene TRBV10-3 combines with J gene TRBJ2-7; D gene ambiguous. The CDR3 is 17 amino acids. Deletions cut 0 bases from V and 2 bases from J, with 17 bases between. Germline V gene lookup returns CDR1 ENHRY and CDR2 SYGVKD. The CDR3 is CAISESYGGIVAYEQYF. Here the CDR3 DNA reads TGTGCCATCAGTGAGTCCTATGGTGGAATAGTGGCCTACGAGCAGTACTTC.

The rearrangement joins TRBV29-1 to TRBJ1-2; D not certain. The length of the CDR3 is 12 residues. V lost 3 bases, J lost 5 bases, and 10 bases lay in between. The germline gives CDR1 SQVTM, CDR2 ANQGSEA. CDR3 in amino acids: CSVERGIYGYTF. CDR3 sequence (DNA): TGCAGCGTTGAGCGGGGAATTTATGGCTACACCTTC.

The chain combines TRBV6-2 or TRBV6-3 with TRBJ1-2, with 7 bases aligning to TRBD1. With 4 bases clipped from V and 3 bases from J, the junction kept 8 bases outside the gene matches. Germline lookup yields CDR1 MNHEY and CDR2 SVGEGT. This CDR3 has 15 residues. The DNA for the CDR3 is TGTGCCAGCAGTTTGCTGGAGGGGGCTTACTATGGCTACACCTTC. Amino acids: CASSLLEGAYYGYTF.

This chain joins TRBV7-9 and TRBJ2-7; tentatively, D is TRBD1 (6 bases). Trimming removed 4 bases from V and 0 bases from J, with 7 bases in between. CDR1 and CDR2 from the germline V gene are SEHNR and FQNEAQ (reference sequence). This CDR3 spans 13 amino acids. Here the CDR3 reads CASSSGHSYEQYV. For the CDR3, the DNA is TGTGCCAGCAGCTCGGGACACTCCTACGAGCAGTACGTC.

This clonotype appeared once. The V and J genes are TRBV19 and TRBJ2-7, with D tentatively TRBD1 (5 bases). Trimming removed 1 base at V and 5 bases at J, with 12 bases between. The CDR3 is 14 residues long. CDR1 and CDR2 (germline): LNHDA, SQIVND (reference sequence). The CDR3 protein is CASSIVRQSHEQYF. For the CDR3, the DNA is TGTGCCAGTAGTATAGTGAGACAGTCCCACGAGCAGTACTTC. Combining the CDR3 with reference TRBV19 and TRBJ2-7 gives the whole variable domain DGGITQSPKYLFRKEGQNVTLSCEQNLNHDAMYWYRQDPGQGLRLIYYSQIVNDFQKGDIAEGYSVSREKKESFPLTVTSAQKNPTAFYLCASSIVRQSHEQYFGPGTRLTVT.

The rearrangement uses TRBV7-6 and TRBJ2-5; 10 bases match TRBD2. Germline-derived CDR1 and CDR2 are SGHVS and FNYEAQ. The J segment lost 0 bases and the V segment lost 1 base, leaving 8 bases of the junction unmatched. This CDR3 comprises 18 residues. CDR3 sequence: CASSLVPGLARHQETQYF. CDR3 in DNA: TGTGCCAGCAGCTTAGTCCCGGGACTAGCGAGGCACCAAGAGACCCAGTACTTC.

This clonotype was found a few times. The chain couples TRBV4-1 to TRBJ1-1; D is ambiguous. V gave up 1 base and J gave up 5 bases, with 8 bases separating them. This CDR3 spans 13 amino acids. Germline CDR1 is MGHRA and CDR2 is YSYEKL. This CDR3 reads CASSQGTKTEAFF. The CDR3 DNA reads as TGCGCCAGCAGCCAAGGGACTAAGACTGAAGCTTTCTTT.

The chain links TRBV5-5 to TRBJ2-5; 12 bases map to TRBD2. The CDR3 is 19 amino acids. The V and J ends lost 5 bases and 1 base, in that order; junction bases with no gene match: 15. Germline V gene sequence: CDR1 SGHKS, CDR2 YYEKEE (reference sequence). The CDR3 here is CASSSSSGGAARSQETQYF. For the CDR3, the DNA is TGTGCCAGCAGTTCCTCTAGCGGGGGGGCTGCCCGGAGCCAAGAGACCCAGTACTTC. Using reference TRBV5-5 and TRBJ2-5 for the parts outside the CDR3, the full variable domain is DAGVTQSPTHLIKTRGQQVTLRCSPISGHKSVSWYQQVLGQGPQFIFQYYEKEERGRGNFPDRFSARQFPNYSSELNVNALLLGDSALYLCASSSSSGGAARSQETQYFGPGTRLLVL.

The gene calls are TRBV5-4 and TRBJ2-7, with D perhaps assigned TRBD1 or TRBD2 (5 bases each). Germline V CDR1 and CDR2: SGHNT, YYREEE (reference sequence). CDR3 length equals 16 residues. Trimming shortened V by 4 bases and J by 3 bases, and 20 bases separated the two germline ends. This CDR3 reads CASSGGEGRPVYEQYV. CDR3 DNA sequence: TGTGCCAGCAGCGGCGGCGAGGGACGACCCGTCTACGAGCAGTACGTC.

The chain joins TRBV11-2 to TRBJ2-1; 8 bases match TRBD1. The CDR3 covers 15 residues. Looked up from germline, CDR1 is SGHAT and CDR2 is FQNNGV. With 1 base clipped from V and 7 bases from J, the junction kept 6 bases outside the gene matches. This CDR3 is CASSLGQGRMNEQFF. CDR3 DNA sequence: TGTGCCAGCAGCTTAGGACAGGGGAGAATGAATGAGCAGTTCTTC. The whole variable domain, filled in from reference TRBV11-2 and TRBJ2-1, reads EAGVAQSPRYKIIEKRQSVAFWCNPISGHATLYWYQQILGQGPKLLIQFQNNGVVDDSQLPKDRFSAERLKGVDSTLKIQPAKLEDSAVYLCASSLGQGRMNEQFFGPGTRLTVL.

The chain has TRBV10-3 and TRBJ2-2; D is unclear. The V end was cut by 11 bases, the J end by 4 bases, with 14 bases between. The V gene's germline CDR1 is ENHRY and CDR2 SYGVKD. The CDR3 covers 13 residues. CDR3 in amino acids: CALKIRSTGELFF. CDR3 in DNA: TGTGCCCTTAAAATAAGGAGCACCGGGGAGCTGTTTTTT.

This clonotype came up a few times. J is TRBJ2-1 and V is TRBV6-2 or TRBV6-3, with 11 bases lining up with TRBD2. The CDR3 runs to 16 residues. From germline, CDR1 is MNHEY and CDR2 SVGEGT. The junction had 11 bases not matched to a gene; V was cut back by 6 bases and J by 7 bases. This CDR3 is CASSPLAGGWGNEQFF. Here the CDR3 DNA reads TGTGCCAGCAGCCCTCTAGCGGGGGGCTGGGGGAATGAGCAGTTCTTC.

This clonotype was seen more than once but under ten times. J is TRBJ2-2 and V is TRBV7-9; D gene ambiguous. This CDR3 contains 16 residues. The V gene's germline CDR1 is SEHNR and CDR2 FQNEAQ (reference sequence). The V end lost 1 base, the J end lost 0 bases, and 9 bases lay between the germline ends. CDR3 DNA: TGTGCCAGCAGCTTAGGGCCCTTCGCGAACACCGGGGAGCTGTTTTTT. Amino acid sequence: CASSLGPFANTGELFF.

This rearrangement joins TRBV14 to TRBJ1-6; maybe TRBD1 (6 bases). Deletions cut 4 bases from V and 8 bases from J, with 12 bases between. Germline V CDR1 and CDR2: SGHDN, FVKESK. The CDR3 spans 14 residues. The CDR3 loop is CASSLWGADSPLHF. DNA for the CDR3: TGTGCCAGCAGCCTATGGGGGGCGGATTCACCCCTCCACTTT.

The table lists this clonotype with a few counts. V and J are TRBV7-9 and TRBJ2-5, with D perhaps matching TRBD2 (6 bases). Trimming shortened V by 3 bases and J by 5 bases, and 10 bases separated the two germline ends. The CDR3 loop spans 13 amino acids. Germline V CDR1 and CDR2: SEHNR, FQNEAQ (reference sequence). The CDR3 nucleotides read TGTGCCAGCAGCTTTGGAGGGTTTGAGACCCAGTACTTC. Translation: CASSFGGFETQYF.

This clonotype was seen more than once but under ten times. The chain is built from TRBV27 and TRBJ2-5; 8 bases are a match to TRBD2. Per germline, CDR1 MNHEY and CDR2 SMNVEV (reference sequence). The CDR3 totals 16 residues. After removal of 6 bases from V and 2 bases from J, the junction contained 11 bases not matched to a gene. CDR3 coding DNA: TGTGCCAGCAGCCCATCAGCGGGGGATAATCAAGAGACCCAGTACTTC. Translating gives CASSPSAGDNQETQYF.

This clonotype was detected many times. The chain combines TRBV7-6 with TRBJ1-4; TRBD1 matches 8 bases. The CDR3 is 17 residues long. Germline V gives CDR1 SGHVS, CDR2 FNYEAQ. J lost 8 bases, V lost 3 bases, and 14 bases had no gene match. The CDR3 DNA follows: TGTGCCAGCAGCTTTCCCAAAACAGGGGGAGTGGCGGAAAAACTGTTTTTT. This sequence encodes CASSFPKTGGVAEKLFF. The full variable domain, with the rest looked up from reference TRBV7-6 and TRBJ1-4, is GAGVSQSPRYKVTKRGQDVALRCDPISGHVSLYWYRQALGQGPEFLTYFNYEAQQDKSGLPNDRFSAERPEGSISTLTIQRTEQRDSAMYRCASSFPKTGGVAEKLFFGSGTQLSVL.

This chain links TRBV12-3 or TRBV12-4 with TRBJ2-1, with D unclear. V lost 3 bases to trimming and J lost 10 bases, with 10 bases between them. The CDR3 length is 12 residues. The DNA for the CDR3 is TGTGCCAGCAGTTTTGGGCTACCGGAGCAGTTCTTC. It encodes CASSFGLPEQFF.

This clonotype showed up many times. The chain has TRBV7-2 and TRBJ2-3; D unresolved. V was pared by 4 bases and J by 1 base, with 15 bases between. The V gene's germline CDR1 is SGHTA and CDR2 FQGNSA. The CDR3 extends over 16 amino acids. The CDR3 nucleotides read TGTGCCAGCAGCTCAACGTCAGTCCTCCGCACAGATACGCAGTATTTT. It translates to CASSSTSVLRTDTQYF.

The V call is TRBV27, the J call TRBJ2-4; D is ambiguous. In germline, CDR1 is MNHEY, CDR2 SMNVEV (reference sequence). Trimming removed 3 bases from V and 1 base from J, with 7 bases in between. This CDR3 contains 14 residues. Here the CDR3 DNA reads TGTGCCAGCAGTTTTCTCGGGGCCAAAAACATTCAGTACTTC. The encoded protein is CASSFLGAKNIQYF.

The V and J genes are TRBV29-1 and TRBJ1-3, with 12 bases lining up with TRBD1. The CDR3 has 16 amino acids. With 6 bases clipped from V and 3 bases from J, the junction kept 9 bases outside the gene matches. Germline V gives CDR1 SQVTM, CDR2 ANQGSEA. The DNA of the CDR3 is TGCAGCGTGGCCGGGACAGGGGGCGTCTATGGAAACACCATATATTTT. It encodes CSVAGTGGVYGNTIYF. Full variable domain (rest looked up from reference TRBV29-1 and TRBJ1-3): SAVISQKPSRDICQRGTSLTIQCQVDSQVTMMFWYRQQPGQSLTLIATANQGSEATYESGFVIDKFPISRPNLTFSTLTVSNMSPEDSSIYLCSVAGTGGVYGNTIYFGEGSWLTVV.

The chain carries TRBV7-8 and TRBJ2-5; 7 bases match TRBD1. V was clipped by 2 bases and J by 4 bases; unmatched bases: 10. Germline loops: CDR1 SGHVS, CDR2 FQNEAQ. CDR3 length: 16 amino acids. CDR3: CASSLLGGRIRETQYF. The CDR3 DNA reads as TGTGCCAGCAGCTTATTAGGGGGCCGAATACGAGAGACCCAGTACTTC. Drawing the rest from reference TRBV7-8 and TRBJ2-5, the complete variable domain is GAGVSQSPRYKVAKRGQDVALRCDPISGHVSLFWYQQALGQGPEFLTYFQNEAQLDKSGLPSDRFFAERPEGSVSTLKIQRTQQEDSAVYLCASSLLGGRIRETQYFGPGTRLLVL.

V and J are TRBV27 and TRBJ2-1; possibly TRBD1 for D (5 bases). CDR3 length: 15 amino acids. Per germline, CDR1 MNHEY and CDR2 SMNVEV (reference sequence). The V gene lost 5 bases and the J gene lost 5 bases, with 16 bases spanning the gap. Written as DNA, the CDR3 is TGTGCCAGCAGTCCGCCCTACTTAGGGGACAATGAGCAGTTCTTC. Its protein product is CASSPPYLGDNEQFF.

Only a few counts were recorded for this clonotype. The rearrangement links TRBV15 to TRBJ1-5; D gene ambiguous. CDR1 and CDR2 (germline): LNHNV, YYDKDF (reference sequence). The length of the CDR3 is 17 residues. Trimming left V 3 bases short and J 0 bases short, with 15 bases between. The CDR3 region has the DNA TGTGCCACCAGCAGTCCCCAAGGCGACTATAGCAATCAGCCCCAGCATTTT. It specifies CATSSPQGDYSNQPQHF.

The V and J genes are TRBV6-2 or TRBV6-3 and TRBJ2-1; 10 positions agree with TRBD2. The V and J ends lost 1 base and 4 bases, in that order; junction bases with no gene match: 4. In germline, CDR1 is MNHEY, CDR2 SVGEGT. This CDR3 is 16 amino acids long. CDR3 coding DNA: TGTGCCAGCAGTTACTTGGAACTAGCGGGGTACAATGAGCAGTTCTTC. It encodes CASSYLELAGYNEQFF.

The rearrangement links TRBV4-1 to TRBJ2-7; D tentatively reads TRBD1 or TRBD2 (5 bases each). CDR3 length: 14 residues. CDR1 and CDR2 (germline): MGHRA, YSYEKL. V shed 0 bases and J shed 7 bases, with 13 bases lying between them. The DNA of the CDR3 is TGCGCCAGCAGCCAAGATCGTTCGGGACCGGAGCAGTACTTC. The encoded protein is CASSQDRSGPEQYF.

A few counts support this clonotype. The chain joins TRBV12-3 or TRBV12-4 to TRBJ2-1; 12 bases are shared with TRBD2. This CDR3 spans 16 amino acids. With V trimmed by 6 bases and J by 1 base, 4 bases remained unmatched. Here the CDR3 reads CASSPGLAGSYNEQFF. CDR3 DNA sequence: TGTGCCAGCAGCCCAGGACTAGCGGGATCCTACAATGAGCAGTTCTTC.

This chain's CDR3 is CASSHLGSSVTDTQYF. CDR3 nucleotide sequence: TGTGCCAGCAGTCACCTCGGTTCTAGCGTCACAGATACGCAGTATTTT. The chain is built from TRBV28 and TRBJ2-3; tentative D call: TRBD2 (6 bases). From germline, CDR1 is MDHEN and CDR2 SYDVKM. Between the trimmed V and J ends, which lost 5 bases and 2 bases, there was a span of 17 bases. This CDR3 comprises 16 residues.

The J gene is TRBJ2-1, the V gene TRBV5-6, with D uncertain. Trimming pared 0 bases from V and 0 bases from J, leaving 13 bases between. The CDR3 has 17 residues. Per the germline V gene, CDR1 is SGHDT and CDR2 is YYEEEE. CDR3 DNA sequence: TGTGCCAGCAGCTTGGGACGGGCTATGAGCTCCTACAATGAGCAGTTCTTC. As protein: CASSLGRAMSSYNEQFF.

The table lists this clonotype with many counts. This sequence joins TRBV6-1 and TRBJ1-1, with TRBD1 as a possible D gene (5 bases). CDR1 and CDR2 (germline): MNHNS, SASEGT. V was trimmed by 5 bases and J by 0 bases, leaving 22 bases between them. CDR3 length: 18 amino acids. The CDR3 loop reads CASSFIRVGRGMNTEAFF. CDR3 nucleotide sequence: TGTGCCAGCAGTTTCATCAGGGTCGGGAGGGGCATGAACACTGAAGCTTTCTTT.

This clonotype has a handful of counts. This chain links TRBV7-9 with TRBJ2-1, with D tentatively TRBD1 (6 bases). The germline gives CDR1 SEHNR, CDR2 FQNEAQ (reference sequence). V lost 10 bases to trimming and J lost 5 bases, with 12 bases between them. This CDR3 contains 12 residues. The CDR3 protein is CAKTTGDNEQFF. The CDR3, as DNA: TGTGCCAAGACGACAGGAGACAATGAGCAGTTCTTC.

The chain links TRBV4-1 to TRBJ2-5; D might be TRBD1 (7 bases). Deletions cut 1 base from V and 5 bases from J, with 14 bases between. The germline CDR1 and CDR2 sequences are MGHRA and YSYEKL. The CDR3 length is 15 residues. The CDR3 DNA reads TGCGCCAGCAGCCAAGCAAGGGACAGCGGGGAGACCCAGTACTTC. The encoded protein is CASSQARDSGETQYF.